A selection of T cell receptor beta chains follows, all from one sample in a study of blood T cells in healthy people across ages. MiXCR, run by TCRdb on the 5' RACE reads, gives a single entry per CDR3 protein. The sample records roughly 1,100,000 distinct CDR3 sequences, under 30% being singletons. This sample also belongs to another study, concerning T cells of mothers and their children.

Sequencing was done on a sample of blood. The receptors come from a girl aged 2-15 years in good health. CDR3s include the opening cysteine and the closing phenylalanine or tryptophan. Only part of the rows carry a size: once, few, many, or a class if the clone is expanded.

>few|TRBV20-1
CSGTSQETQYF
>many|TRBV7-3
CASSSLLDTEAFF
>few|TRBV9
CASSPHSGGISGELFF
>-|TRBV7-6
CASSLVGTTNDYTDTQYF
>-|TRBV6-2/TRBV6-3
CASSYSTLEETQYF
>-|TRBV7-2
CASSRTLDLGEQFF
>-|TRBV3-1
CASSQGRERVLSYEQYF
>few|TRBV20-1
CSARAQRTSGANIPYEQYF
>few|TRBV12-3/TRBV12-4
CASSRDINYGYTF
>few|TRBV28
CASSLLTSGSYNEQFF
>-|TRBV12-3/TRBV12-4
CASSGTGGYQPQHF
>-|TRBV28
CASSSMITGTRTYEQYF
>-|TRBV15
CATRGRDSSYEQYF
>-|TRBV12-3/TRBV12-4
CASSLSGSASYEQYF
>few|TRBV6-1
CATGGGGSGEETQYF
>-|TRBV7-2
CASSLVPGFSEQYF
>many|TRBV2
CASSQRGNYGYTF
>few|TRBV24-1
CATSAAAAESGANVLTF
>-|TRBV24-1
CATSDFDRGKGDTQYF
>-|TRBV2
CASSTGPTVYEQYF
>-|TRBV20-1
CSARVEGKRLETQYF
>few|TRBV25-1
CASRIKNTEAFF
>-|TRBV28
CASSLETGGVEPQHF
>-|TRBV6-2/TRBV6-3
CASTTRQSSETPEDYNEQFF
>-|TRBV9
CASSVAGSGELFF
>few|TRBV12-3/TRBV12-4
CVSSSGVLYGYTF
>-|TRBV11-2
CASSSYQEADTQYF
>-|TRBV5-1
CASSLNTGGQPQHF
>-|TRBV7-6
CASSTRQGGGEQYF
>-|TRBV12-3/TRBV12-4
CASSPSTSGTDTQHF
>-|TRBV29-1
CSVDSTNTGELFF
>-|TRBV11-2
CASSLERDPTQYF
>once|TRBV7-2
CASSLQGLAGVYEQYF